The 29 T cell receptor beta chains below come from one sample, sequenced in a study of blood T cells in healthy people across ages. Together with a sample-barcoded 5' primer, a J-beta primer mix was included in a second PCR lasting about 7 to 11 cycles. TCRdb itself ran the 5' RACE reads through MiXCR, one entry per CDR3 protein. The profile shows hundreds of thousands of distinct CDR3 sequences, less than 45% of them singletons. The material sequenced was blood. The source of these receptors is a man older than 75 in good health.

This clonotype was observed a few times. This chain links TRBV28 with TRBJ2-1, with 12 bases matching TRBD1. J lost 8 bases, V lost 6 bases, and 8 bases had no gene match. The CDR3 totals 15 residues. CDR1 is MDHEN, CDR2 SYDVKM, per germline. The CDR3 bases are TGTGCCAGCAGGTCCGGGACAGGGGGCAAGGATGAGCAGTTCTTC. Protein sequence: CASRSGTGGKDEQFF.

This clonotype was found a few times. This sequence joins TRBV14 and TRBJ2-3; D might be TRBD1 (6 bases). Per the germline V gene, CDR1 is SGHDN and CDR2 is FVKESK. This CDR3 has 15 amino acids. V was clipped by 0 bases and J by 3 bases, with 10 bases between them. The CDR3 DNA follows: TGTGCCAGCAGCCAAGACGTAACAGGGACAGATACGCAGTATTTT. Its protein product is CASSQDVTGTDTQYF.

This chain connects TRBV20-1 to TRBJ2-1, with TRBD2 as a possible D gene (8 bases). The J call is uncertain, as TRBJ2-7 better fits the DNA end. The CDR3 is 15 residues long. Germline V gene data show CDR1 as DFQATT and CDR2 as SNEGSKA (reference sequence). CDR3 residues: CSADPGRGPYNEQYF. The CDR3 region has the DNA TGCAGTGCCGACCCCGGGAGGGGGCCCTACAATGAGCAGTACTTC.

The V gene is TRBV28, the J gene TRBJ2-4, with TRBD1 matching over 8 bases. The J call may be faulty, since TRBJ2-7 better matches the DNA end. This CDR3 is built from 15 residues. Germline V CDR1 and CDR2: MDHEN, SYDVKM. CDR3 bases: TGTGCCAGCAGTTGGGACAGGTTTGTTACCTACGAGCAGTACTTC. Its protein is CASSWDRFVTYEQYF.

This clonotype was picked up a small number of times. The CDR3 reads CASSFGTGLVPGEQYF. The CDR3, as DNA: TGTGCCAGCAGTTTTGGAACCGGACTAGTCCCGGGGGAGCAGTACTTC. The chain employs TRBV27 and TRBJ2-7; 7 bases map to TRBD2. Trimming removed 3 bases from V and 7 bases from J; junction bases left unmatched: 15. The V gene's germline CDR1 is MNHEY and CDR2 SMNVEV (reference sequence). This CDR3 contains 16 residues.

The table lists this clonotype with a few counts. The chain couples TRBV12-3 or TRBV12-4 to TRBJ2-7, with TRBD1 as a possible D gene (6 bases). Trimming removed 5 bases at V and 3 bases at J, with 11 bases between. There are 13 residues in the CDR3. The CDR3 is CASSKGQNYEQYF. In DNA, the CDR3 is TGTGCCAGCAGTAAGGGACAAAACTACGAGCAGTACTTC.

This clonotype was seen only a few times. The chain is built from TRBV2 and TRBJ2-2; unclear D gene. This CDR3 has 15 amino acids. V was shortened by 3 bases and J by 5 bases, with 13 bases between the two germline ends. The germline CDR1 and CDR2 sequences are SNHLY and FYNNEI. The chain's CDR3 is CASSDVGLGTGELFF. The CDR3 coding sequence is TGTGCCAGCAGTGACGTCGGGTTAGGGACCGGGGAGCTGTTTTTT.

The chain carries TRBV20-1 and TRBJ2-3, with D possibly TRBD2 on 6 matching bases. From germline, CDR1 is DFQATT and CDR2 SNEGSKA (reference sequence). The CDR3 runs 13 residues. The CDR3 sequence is CSGAGTSTDTQYF. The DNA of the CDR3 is TGCAGCGGGGCGGGAACTAGCACAGATACGCAGTATTTT.

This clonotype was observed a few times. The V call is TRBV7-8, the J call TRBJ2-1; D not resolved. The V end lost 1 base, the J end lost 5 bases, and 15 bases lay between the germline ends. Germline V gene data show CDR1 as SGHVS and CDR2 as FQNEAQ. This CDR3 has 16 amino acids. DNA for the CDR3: TGTGCCAGCAGCTTAGTACGCCGATCCAGGAACAATGAGCAGTTCTTC. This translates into CASSLVRRSRNNEQFF.

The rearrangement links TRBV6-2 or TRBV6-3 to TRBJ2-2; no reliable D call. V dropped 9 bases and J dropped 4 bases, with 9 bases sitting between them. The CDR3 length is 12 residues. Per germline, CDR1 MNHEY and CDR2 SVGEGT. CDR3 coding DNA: TGTGCCAGTGCTGTGGGCACCGGGGAGCTGTTTTTT. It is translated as CASAVGTGELFF.

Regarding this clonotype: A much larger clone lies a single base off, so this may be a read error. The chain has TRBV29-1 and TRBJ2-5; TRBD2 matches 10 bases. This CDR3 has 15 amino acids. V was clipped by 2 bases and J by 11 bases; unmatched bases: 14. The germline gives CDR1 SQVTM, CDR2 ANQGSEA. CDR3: CSVEIGLAEYNEQYF. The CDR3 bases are TGCAGCGTTGAAATAGGACTAGCGGAATACAATGAGCAGTACTTC.

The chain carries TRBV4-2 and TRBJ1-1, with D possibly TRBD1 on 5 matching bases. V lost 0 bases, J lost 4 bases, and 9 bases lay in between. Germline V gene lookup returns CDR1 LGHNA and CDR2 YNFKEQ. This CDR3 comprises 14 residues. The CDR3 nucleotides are TGTGCCAGCAGCCAAGAGGCAGGGAGCACTGAAGCTTTCTTT. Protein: CASSQEAGSTEAFF.

The CDR3 nucleotides read TGTGCCAGCAGCATATCCCGGGACAGGGTGAACACTGAAGCTTTCTTT. Translating gives CASSISRDRVNTEAFF. The chain employs TRBV11-2 and TRBJ1-1, with TRBD1 matching 9 bases. V shed 5 bases, J shed 0 bases, and the junction held 7 bases outside the gene matches. The CDR3 sequence is 16 residues long. The V gene's germline CDR1 is SGHAT and CDR2 FQNNGV.

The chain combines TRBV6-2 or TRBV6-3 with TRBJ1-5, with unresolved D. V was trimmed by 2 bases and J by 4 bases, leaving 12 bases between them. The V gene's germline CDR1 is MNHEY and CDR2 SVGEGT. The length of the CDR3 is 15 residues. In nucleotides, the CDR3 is TGTGCCAGCAGTTACAGGCCAGCTTATAATCAGCCCCAGCATTTT. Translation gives CASSYRPAYNQPQHF.

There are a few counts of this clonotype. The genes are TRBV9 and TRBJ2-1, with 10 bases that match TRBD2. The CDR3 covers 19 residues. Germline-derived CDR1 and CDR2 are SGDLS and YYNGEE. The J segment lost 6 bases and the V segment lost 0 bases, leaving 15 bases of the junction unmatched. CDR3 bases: TGTGCCAGCAGCGTAGTGGGAGAGCTAGCGGGAGTGGGGTTCAATGAGCAGTTCTTC. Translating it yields CASSVVGELAGVGFNEQFF.

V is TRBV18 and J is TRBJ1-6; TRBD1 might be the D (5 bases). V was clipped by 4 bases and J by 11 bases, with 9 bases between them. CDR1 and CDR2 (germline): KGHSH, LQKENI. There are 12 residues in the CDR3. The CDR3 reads CASSLRVTPLHF. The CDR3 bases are TGTGCCAGCTCACTCAGGGTAACACCCCTCCACTTT.

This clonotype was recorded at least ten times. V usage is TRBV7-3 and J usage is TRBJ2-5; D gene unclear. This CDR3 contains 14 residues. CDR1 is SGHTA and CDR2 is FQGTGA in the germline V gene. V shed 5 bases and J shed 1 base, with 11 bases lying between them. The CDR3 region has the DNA TGTGCCAGCAGCCCCACCGGGCGCCAAGAGACCCAGTACTTC. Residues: CASSPTGRQETQYF.

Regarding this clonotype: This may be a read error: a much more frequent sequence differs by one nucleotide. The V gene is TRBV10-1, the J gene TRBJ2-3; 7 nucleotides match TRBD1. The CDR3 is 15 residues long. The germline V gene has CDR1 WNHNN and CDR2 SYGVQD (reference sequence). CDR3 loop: CASSEEGARTDTRYF. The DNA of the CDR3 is TGCGCCAGCAGTGAGGAGGGGGCGCGTACAGATACGCGGTATTTT.

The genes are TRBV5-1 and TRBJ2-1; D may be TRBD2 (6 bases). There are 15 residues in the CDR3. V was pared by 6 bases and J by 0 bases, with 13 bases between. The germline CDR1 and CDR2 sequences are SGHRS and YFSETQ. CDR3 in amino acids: CASKPGVSSYNEQFF. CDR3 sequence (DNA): TGCGCCAGCAAACCGGGGGTAAGCTCCTACAATGAGCAGTTCTTC.

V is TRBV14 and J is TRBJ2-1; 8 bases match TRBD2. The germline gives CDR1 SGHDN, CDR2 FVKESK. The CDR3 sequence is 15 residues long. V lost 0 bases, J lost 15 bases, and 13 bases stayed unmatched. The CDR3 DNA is TGTGCCAGCAGCCAAGAGAGAGTGGCGGGAGGACGATTGTTCTTC. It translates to CASSQERVAGGRLFF.

The CDR3 reads CASSLVGTGGNQPQHF. DNA of the CDR3: TGTGCCAGCAGCTTAGTGGGTACAGGGGGGAATCAGCCCCAGCATTTT. The genes are TRBV7-2 and TRBJ1-5; 8 bases agree with TRBD1. V gave up 1 base and J gave up 4 bases; unmatched junction bases: 6. Germline values: CDR1 SGHTA, CDR2 FQGNSA. The CDR3 is 16 amino acids.

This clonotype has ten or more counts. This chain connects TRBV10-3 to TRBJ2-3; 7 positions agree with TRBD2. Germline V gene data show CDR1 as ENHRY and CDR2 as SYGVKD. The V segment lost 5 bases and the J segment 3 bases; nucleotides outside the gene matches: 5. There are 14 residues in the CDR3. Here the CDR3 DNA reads TGTGCCATCAGTCTGGCGGGAGCAACAGATACGCAGTATTTT. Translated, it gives CAISLAGATDTQYF.

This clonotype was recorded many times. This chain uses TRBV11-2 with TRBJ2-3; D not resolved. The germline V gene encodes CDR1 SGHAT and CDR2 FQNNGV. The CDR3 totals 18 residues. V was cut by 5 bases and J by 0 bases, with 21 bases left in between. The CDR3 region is CASSQMRRRNYSTDTQYF. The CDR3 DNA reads TGTGCCAGCAGCCAAATGCGACGCCGAAACTATAGCACAGATACGCAGTATTTT.

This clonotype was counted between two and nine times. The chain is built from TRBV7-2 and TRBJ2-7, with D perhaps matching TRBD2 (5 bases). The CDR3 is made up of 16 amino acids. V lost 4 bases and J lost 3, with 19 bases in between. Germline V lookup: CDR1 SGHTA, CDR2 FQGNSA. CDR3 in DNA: TGTGCCAGCAGCTCCCTAGGCGGGTCTAATCTCTACGAGCAGTACTTC. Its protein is CASSSLGGSNLYEQYF.

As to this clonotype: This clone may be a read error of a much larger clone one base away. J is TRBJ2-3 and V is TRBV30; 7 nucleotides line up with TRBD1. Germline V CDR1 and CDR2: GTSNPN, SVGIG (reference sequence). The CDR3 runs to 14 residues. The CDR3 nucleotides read TGTGCCTGGAGACAGGGCAGTGGGACAGATACGCGGTATTTT. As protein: CAWRQGSGTDTRYF.

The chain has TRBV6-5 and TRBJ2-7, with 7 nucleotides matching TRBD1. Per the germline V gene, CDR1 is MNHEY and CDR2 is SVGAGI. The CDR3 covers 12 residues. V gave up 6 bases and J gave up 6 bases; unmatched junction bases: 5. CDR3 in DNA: TGTGCCAGCAGCATCAGGGGGTCCGAGCAGTACTTC. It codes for CASSIRGSEQYF.

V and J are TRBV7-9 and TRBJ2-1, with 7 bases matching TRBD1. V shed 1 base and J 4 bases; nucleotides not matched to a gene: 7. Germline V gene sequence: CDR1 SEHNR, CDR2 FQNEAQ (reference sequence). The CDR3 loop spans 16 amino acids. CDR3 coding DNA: TGTGCCAGCAGCTTAGTCATCGGGACAGAGTACAATGAGCAGTTCTTC. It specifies CASSLVIGTEYNEQFF.

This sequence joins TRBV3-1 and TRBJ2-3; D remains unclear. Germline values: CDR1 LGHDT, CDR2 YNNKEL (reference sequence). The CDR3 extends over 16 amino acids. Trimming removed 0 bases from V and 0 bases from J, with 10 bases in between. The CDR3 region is CASSQELHASTDTQYF. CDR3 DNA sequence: TGTGCCAGCAGCCAAGAACTACATGCTAGCACAGATACGCAGTATTTT.

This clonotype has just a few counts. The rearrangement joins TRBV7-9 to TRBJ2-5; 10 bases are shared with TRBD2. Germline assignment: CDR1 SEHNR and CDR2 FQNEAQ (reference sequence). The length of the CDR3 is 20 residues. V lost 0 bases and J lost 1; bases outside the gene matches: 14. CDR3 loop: CASSLARLSSGGTGQETQYF. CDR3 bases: TGTGCCAGCAGCTTAGCCCGGCTTTCTAGCGGGGGAACGGGCCAAGAGACCCAGTACTTC.